This record looks at one T cell receptor beta chain sequence and its context. Its specific antigen is unknown. It has no much larger one-base neighbor in the sample; base qualities were not kept. The data were obtained in a study of blood T cell repertoires in COVID-19 (TCRdb year 2020). Study-wide context: Samples from collaborators originated in the United States, Italy and Spain and spanned both the acute and convalescent phases of COVID-19. The prospective study material was composed of cDNA or gDNA derived from T cells, B-cell-depleted T cells, or PBMCs. The dataset comprised deeply sampled blood TCRbeta repertoires from subjects exposed to, actively infected with, or recovered from COVID-19. The repertoires were released in a freely available public database meant as a resource for research on the immune response to SARS-CoV-2. Samples were obtained from the ongoing ImmuneRACE study (first 160 participants) and from over 1,000 subjects provided by 6 global collaborators. The sample metadata nearly always contained a de-identified subject ID, COVID-19 status, age in years and sex. Where HLA class I and class II types were available, the types were taken from metadata supplied by the sample provider, not from assay-based typing.

The CDR3 starts with the cysteine, ends with the phenylalanine, and has 15 residues. Kept here is only the CDR3 DNA, which spans 45 bases and is read in frame from base 1. The germline V gene (reference sequence) specifies MNHEY as CDR1 and SMNVEV as CDR2. V is pared back by 2 bases and J by 3 bases, with 10 bases lying between the germline termini. General study outcomes and caveats: How much clinical and demographic metadata was included differed by source and by participant, and the metadata was provided uncurated.

TCRbeta CDR3 regions were amplified from genomic DNA using the immunoSEQ Assay, a bias-controlled multiplex PCR. From the authors' description of their analysis: Within the assay, amplification of reference gene primers was used to estimate how many nucleated cells each sample contained. Sequence reads were collapsed and filtered to measure the absolute abundance of every unique TCRbeta CDR3 rearrangement. For each sample, productive Simpson clonality was calculated as the square root of Simpson's diversity index across productive rearrangements. As stored in TCRdb, this immuneACCESS dataset retains in-frame rearrangements with V and J assigned. A fraction of the clones does not appear; measured against another copy, unresolved V genes explain less than half of the discrepancy, and the remainder lacks a known reason. D and trimming were read from the DNA, whereas the V and J calls and clone size are those reported in that table. The sample yields about 200,000 clones; about 85% were counted once. Roughly 10% of the sample is taken by the ten largest.

At one collaborating source in Seattle, patients were enrolled during active infection and were followed longitudinally through the course of disease. Collaborating institutions collected whole blood in K2EDTA tubes following their own protocols. For TCRbeta analysis, collaborators shipped samples as frozen whole blood, isolated PBMCs, or DNA extracted from either of those sample types. Sequencing was carried out using peripheral blood. The V and J genes are TRBV27 and TRBJ1-4; the D gene remains uncertain. This clonotype was sampled from a woman in her 50s with COVID-19, enrolled during active disease. The nucleotides read TGTGCCAGCAGTTTAAAAAAACTACCTAATGAAAAACTGTTTTTT. Its amino acids are CASSLKKLPNEKLFF.